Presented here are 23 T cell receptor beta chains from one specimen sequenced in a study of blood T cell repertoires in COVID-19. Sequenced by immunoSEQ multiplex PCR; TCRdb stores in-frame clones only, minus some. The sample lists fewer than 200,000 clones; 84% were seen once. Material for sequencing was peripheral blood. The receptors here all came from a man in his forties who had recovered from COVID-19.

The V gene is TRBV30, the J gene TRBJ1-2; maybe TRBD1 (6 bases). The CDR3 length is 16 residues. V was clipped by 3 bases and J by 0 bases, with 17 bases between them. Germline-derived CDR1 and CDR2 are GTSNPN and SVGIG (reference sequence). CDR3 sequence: CAWRDLTGWTNYGYTF. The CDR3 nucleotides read TGTGCCTGGAGGGATCTCACAGGGTGGACTAACTATGGCTACACCTTC.

The DNA of the CDR3 is TGCGCCAGCAGGTCTAGCGGAGCGAACACAGATACGCAGTATTTT. This codes for CASRSSGANTDTQYF. The gene calls are TRBV5-1 and TRBJ2-3; 7 nucleotides line up with TRBD2. CDR1 and CDR2 from the germline V gene are SGHRS and YFSETQ. The CDR3 runs to 15 residues. The ends lost 5 bases at V and 2 bases at J; junction bases unmatched: 8.

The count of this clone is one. The CDR3 loop reads CASTPQIRPSTDTQYF. The CDR3 bases are TGTGCCAGCACCCCACAGATACGGCCTAGCACAGATACGCAGTATTTT. The V and J genes are TRBV2 and TRBJ2-3; no definite D call. Germline V gene data show CDR1 as SNHLY and CDR2 as FYNNEI. V lost 7 bases to trimming and J lost 0 bases, with 17 bases between them. The CDR3 loop spans 16 amino acids.

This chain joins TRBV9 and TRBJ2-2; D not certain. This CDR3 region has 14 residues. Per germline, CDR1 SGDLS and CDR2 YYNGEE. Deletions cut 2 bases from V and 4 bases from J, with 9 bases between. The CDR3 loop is CASSVEDSTGELFF. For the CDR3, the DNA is TGTGCCAGCAGCGTCGAGGATAGCACCGGGGAGCTGTTTTTT.

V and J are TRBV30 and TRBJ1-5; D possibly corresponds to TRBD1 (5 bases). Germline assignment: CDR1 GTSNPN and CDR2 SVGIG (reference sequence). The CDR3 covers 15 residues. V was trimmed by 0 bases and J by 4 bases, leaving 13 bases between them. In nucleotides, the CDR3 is TGTGCCTGGAGTGTGGGGCAGTTAGGAAATCAGCCCCAGCATTTT. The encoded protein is CAWSVGQLGNQPQHF.

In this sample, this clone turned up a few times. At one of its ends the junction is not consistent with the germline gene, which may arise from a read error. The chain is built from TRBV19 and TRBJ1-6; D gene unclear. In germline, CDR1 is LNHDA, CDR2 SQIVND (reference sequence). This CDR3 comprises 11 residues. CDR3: CASSSNSPLHF. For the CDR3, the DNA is TGTGCCAGTTCCTCTAATTCACCCCTCCACTTT.

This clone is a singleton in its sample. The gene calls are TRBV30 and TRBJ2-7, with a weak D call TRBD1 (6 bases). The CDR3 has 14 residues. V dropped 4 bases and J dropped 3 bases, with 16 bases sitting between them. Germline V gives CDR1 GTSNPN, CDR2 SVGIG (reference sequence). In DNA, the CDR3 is TGTGCCTGGACACTGTCAGGGGTCAGCTACGAGCAGTACTTC. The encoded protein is CAWTLSGVSYEQYF.

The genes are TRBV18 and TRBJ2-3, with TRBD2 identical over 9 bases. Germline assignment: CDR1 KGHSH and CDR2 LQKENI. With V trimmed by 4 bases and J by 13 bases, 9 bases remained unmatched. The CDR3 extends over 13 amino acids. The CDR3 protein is CASSRTSGQEKYF. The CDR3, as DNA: TGTGCCAGCTCACGAACTAGCGGGCAAGAGAAGTATTTT.

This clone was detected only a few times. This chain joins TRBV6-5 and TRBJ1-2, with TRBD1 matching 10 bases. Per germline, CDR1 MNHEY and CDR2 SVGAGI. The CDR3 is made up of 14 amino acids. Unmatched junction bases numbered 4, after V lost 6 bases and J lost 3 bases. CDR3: CASRGTGAYYGYTF. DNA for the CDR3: TGTGCCAGCAGGGGGACAGGGGCCTACTATGGCTACACCTTC.

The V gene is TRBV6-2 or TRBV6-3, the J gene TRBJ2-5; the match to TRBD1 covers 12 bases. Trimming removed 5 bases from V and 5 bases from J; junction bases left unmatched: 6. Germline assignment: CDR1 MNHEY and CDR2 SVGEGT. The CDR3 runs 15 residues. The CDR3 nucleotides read TGTGCCAGCAGTGACGGGACAGGGGGCCGGGAGACCCAGTACTTC. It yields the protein CASSDGTGGRETQYF.

CDR3 bases: TGTGCCAGCAGCTTAACAGGTTTCAACACTGAAGCTTTCTTT. As protein: CASSLTGFNTEAFF. The chain carries TRBV7-9 and TRBJ1-1, with D possibly TRBD1 on 5 matching bases. Germline CDR1 SEHNR, CDR2 FQNEAQ (reference sequence). The CDR3 contains 14 residues. V dropped 2 bases and J dropped 2 bases, with 9 bases sitting between them.

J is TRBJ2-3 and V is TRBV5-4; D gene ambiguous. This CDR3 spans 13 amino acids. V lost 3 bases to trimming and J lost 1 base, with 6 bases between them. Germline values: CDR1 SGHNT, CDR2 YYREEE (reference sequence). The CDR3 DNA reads TGTGCCAGCAGCTCTGTCCGCACAGATACGCAGTATTTT. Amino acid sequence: CASSSVRTDTQYF. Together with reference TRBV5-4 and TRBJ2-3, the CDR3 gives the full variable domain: ETGVTQSPTHLIKTRGQQVTLRCSSQSGHNTVSWYQQALGQGPQFIFQYYREEENGRGNFPPRFSGLQFPNYSSELNVNALELDDSALYLCASSSVRTDTQYFGPGTRLTVL.

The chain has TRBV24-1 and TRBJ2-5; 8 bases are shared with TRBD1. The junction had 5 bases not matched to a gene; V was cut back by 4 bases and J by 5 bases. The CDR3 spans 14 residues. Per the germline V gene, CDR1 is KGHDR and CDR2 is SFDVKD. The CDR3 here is CATSDGQGWETQYF. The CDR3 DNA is TGTGCCACCAGTGACGGACAGGGCTGGGAGACCCAGTACTTC.

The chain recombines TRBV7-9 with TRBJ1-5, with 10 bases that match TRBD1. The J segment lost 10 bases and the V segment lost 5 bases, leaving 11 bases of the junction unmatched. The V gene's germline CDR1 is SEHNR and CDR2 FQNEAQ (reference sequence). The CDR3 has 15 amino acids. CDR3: CASSPGPGTGDPQHF. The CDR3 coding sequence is TGTGCCAGCAGCCCCGGTCCCGGGACAGGGGATCCCCAGCATTTT.

The CDR3 spells CASSFLQGTGLDTQYF. DNA for the CDR3: TGTGCCAGCAGCTTCCTACAGGGAACGGGATTAGATACGCAGTATTTT. The chain carries TRBV7-2 and TRBJ2-3; perhaps TRBD1 as D (6 bases). Trimming stripped 3 bases from V and 5 bases from J, with 18 bases between. The CDR3 consists of 16 residues. Germline values: CDR1 SGHTA, CDR2 FQGNSA.

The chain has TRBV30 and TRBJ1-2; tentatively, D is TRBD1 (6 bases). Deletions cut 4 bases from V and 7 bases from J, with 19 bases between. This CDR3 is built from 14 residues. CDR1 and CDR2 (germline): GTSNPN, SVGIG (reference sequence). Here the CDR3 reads CAWIGDTINGGYTF. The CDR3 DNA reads TGTGCCTGGATCGGGGACACTATCAATGGTGGCTACACCTTC.

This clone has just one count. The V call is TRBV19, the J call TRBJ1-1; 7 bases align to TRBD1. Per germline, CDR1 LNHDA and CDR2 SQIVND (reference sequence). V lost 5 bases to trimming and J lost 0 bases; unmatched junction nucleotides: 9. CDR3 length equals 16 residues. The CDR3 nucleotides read TGTGCCAGTAGTCTCCGACAGGGACACATGAACACTGAAGCTTTCTTT. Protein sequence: CASSLRQGHMNTEAFF.

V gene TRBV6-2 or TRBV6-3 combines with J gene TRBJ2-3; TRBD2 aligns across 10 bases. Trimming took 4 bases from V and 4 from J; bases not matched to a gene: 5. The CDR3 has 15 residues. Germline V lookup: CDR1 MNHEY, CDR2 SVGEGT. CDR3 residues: CASSSSGSQPDTQYF. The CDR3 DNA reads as TGTGCCAGCAGTTCTAGCGGGAGTCAGCCAGATACGCAGTATTTT.

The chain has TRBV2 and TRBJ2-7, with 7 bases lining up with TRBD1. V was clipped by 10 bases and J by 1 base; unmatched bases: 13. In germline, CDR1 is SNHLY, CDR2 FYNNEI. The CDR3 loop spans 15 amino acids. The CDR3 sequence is CANKRQGALSYEQYF. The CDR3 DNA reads TGTGCCAACAAGCGACAGGGAGCTTTGTCCTACGAGCAGTACTTC.

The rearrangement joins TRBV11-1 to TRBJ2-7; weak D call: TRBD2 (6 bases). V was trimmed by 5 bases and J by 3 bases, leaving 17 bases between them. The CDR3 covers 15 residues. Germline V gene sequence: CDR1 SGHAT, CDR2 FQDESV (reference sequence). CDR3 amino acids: CASSLRGGIIYEQYF. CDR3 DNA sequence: TGTGCCAGCAGCCTTAGAGGAGGGATTATCTACGAGCAGTACTTC.

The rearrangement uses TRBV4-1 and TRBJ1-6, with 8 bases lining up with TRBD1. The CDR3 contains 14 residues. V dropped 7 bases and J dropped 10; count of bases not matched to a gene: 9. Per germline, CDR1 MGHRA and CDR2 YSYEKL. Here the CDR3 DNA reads TGCGCCAGCAACCGGGACAGGTCTAACTCACCCCTCCACTTT. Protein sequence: CASNRDRSNSPLHF.

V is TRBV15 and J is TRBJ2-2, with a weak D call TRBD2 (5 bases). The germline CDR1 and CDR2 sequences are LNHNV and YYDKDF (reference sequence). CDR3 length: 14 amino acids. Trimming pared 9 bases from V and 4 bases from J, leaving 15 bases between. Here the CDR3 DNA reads TGTGCCACAAACCCGCGGGCGGGCACCGGGGAGCTGTTTTTT. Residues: CATNPRAGTGELFF.

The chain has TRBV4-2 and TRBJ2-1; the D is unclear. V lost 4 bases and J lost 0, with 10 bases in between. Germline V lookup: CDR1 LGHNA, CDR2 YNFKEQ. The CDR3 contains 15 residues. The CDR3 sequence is CASSPLRSSYNEQFF. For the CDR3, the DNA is TGTGCCAGCAGCCCGCTTCGGAGCTCCTACAATGAGCAGTTCTTC.